The 22 T cell receptor beta chains below all came from one sample that was sequenced in a study of blood T cell repertoires in COVID-19. TCRdb keeps only in-frame clones here, not all; method: immunoSEQ multiplex PCR. This sample carries approximately 70,000 clones, around 86% of them seen once, and the ten largest clones take 5.5% to 8%. Sequencing input: peripheral blood. These receptors all stem from a man aged 45-65 years with active COVID-19.

The rearrangement joins TRBV25-1 to TRBJ1-6; D may be TRBD1 (6 bases). Trimming took off 1 base at V and 7 bases at J, with 11 bases between the two ends. The CDR3 covers 15 residues. Germline values: CDR1 MGHDK, CDR2 SYGVNS. The CDR3 sequence: CASSELAGANSPLHF. Here the CDR3 DNA reads TGTGCCAGCAGTGAATTGGCAGGGGCCAATTCACCCCTCCACTTT.

This clone was recorded a few times. The V call is TRBV4-1, the J call TRBJ2-7, with 7 bases lining up with TRBD1. CDR1 is MGHRA, CDR2 YSYEKL, per germline. With V trimmed by 4 bases and J by 3 bases, 18 bases remained unmatched. CDR3 size: 18 residues. This chain's CDR3 is CASSPRFTPGQSNYEQYF. DNA of the CDR3: TGCGCCAGCAGCCCGAGATTTACTCCGGGACAGAGCAACTACGAGCAGTACTTC.

This chain uses TRBV4-3 with TRBJ1-4, with TRBD1 identical over 10 bases. J gave up 7 bases and V 2 bases, and 7 bases lay outside the gene matches. CDR3 length equals 16 residues. Germline V CDR1 and CDR2: LGHNA, YSLEER. The CDR3, as DNA: TGCGCCAGCAGCCAACCGTGGACAGGGGGGGGTGAAAAACTGTTTTTT. This encodes CASSQPWTGGGEKLFF.

The chain joins TRBV9 to TRBJ2-1; D is unclear. This CDR3 is 14 amino acids long. V lost 0 bases, J lost 5 bases, and 9 bases lay in between. The germline V gene encodes CDR1 SGDLS and CDR2 YYNGEE. In nucleotides, the CDR3 is TGTGCCAGCAGCGTAGTACCAGCGCACAATGAGCAGTTCTTC. Amino acids: CASSVVPAHNEQFF.

V and J are TRBV6-4 and TRBJ1-1; 7 bases match TRBD1. This CDR3 is 14 amino acids long. The V and J ends lost 7 bases and 4 bases, in that order; junction bases with no gene match: 9. Germline-derived CDR1 and CDR2 are MRHNA and SNTAGT. The CDR3, as DNA: TGTGCCAGCAAGACCCAGGGGGAAAGCACTGAAGCTTTCTTT. Protein: CASKTQGESTEAFF.

This sequence joins TRBV5-1 and TRBJ1-6, with 9 bases fitting TRBD1. The CDR3 runs 15 residues. Germline V gene data show CDR1 as SGHRS and CDR2 as YFSETQ. Trimming cost V 3 bases and J 8 bases; bases outside gene matches: 6. As DNA, the CDR3 is TGCGCCAGCAGCTCACAGGGGGCTAGAGATTCACCCCTCCACTTT. This codes for CASSSQGARDSPLHF.

CDR3 sequence reads: CASSEGPYEQYF. The CDR3 DNA follows: TGTGCCAGCAGTGAAGGGCCCTACGAGCAGTACTTC. The chain joins TRBV6-1 to TRBJ2-7, with unresolved D. V lost 1 base to trimming and J lost 2 bases, with 3 bases between them. The CDR3 totals 12 residues. The germline gives CDR1 MNHNS, CDR2 SASEGT.

In its sample, this clone was seen once. The J gene is TRBJ1-4, the V gene TRBV21-1; TRBD1, the table's D call, lacks a check against the DNA. TRBV21-1 is labeled a pseudogene. The CDR3 is 17 residues long. The CDR3 region is CASSKGEVDRGQEKLFF. The DNA of the CDR3 is TGTGCCAGCAGCAAAGGCGAAGTGGACAGGGGGCAGGAAAAACTGTTTTTT.

CDR3 loop: CASSQPSNEQFF. In DNA form, the CDR3 reads TGTGCCAGCAGCCAACCTAGTAATGAGCAGTTCTTC. The V call is TRBV14, the J call TRBJ2-1; no reliable D call. V shed 2 bases and J shed 7 bases, with 6 bases lying between them. The CDR3 loop spans 12 amino acids. Germline CDR1 reads SGHDN; CDR2 reads FVKESK.

The V and J genes are TRBV4-3 and TRBJ1-2, with D uncertain. CDR1 and CDR2 (germline): LGHNA, YSLEER. The CDR3 runs 15 residues. Trimming pared 1 base from V and 2 bases from J, leaving 11 bases between. In DNA, the CDR3 is TGCGCCAGCAGCCAAGCGAACAGTGACAACTATGGCTACACCTTC. It encodes CASSQANSDNYGYTF.

This rearrangement joins TRBV27 to TRBJ2-3; the match to TRBD2 covers 15 bases. CDR1 and CDR2 (germline): MNHEY, SMNVEV (reference sequence). The CDR3 runs to 19 residues. J gave up 0 bases and V 7 bases, and 11 bases lay outside the gene matches. The CDR3 DNA follows: TGTGCCAGCACCCTAATCAGGACTAGCGGGGGGGCTAGCACAGATACGCAGTATTTT. It encodes CASTLIRTSGGASTDTQYF.

V usage is TRBV7-9 and J usage is TRBJ2-2; TRBD2 agrees at 11 bases. V trimming: 1 base; J trimming: 0 bases; junction bases outside the gene matches: 4. The CDR3 loop spans 18 amino acids. Germline V gene lookup returns CDR1 SEHNR and CDR2 FQNEAQ (reference sequence). CDR3 nucleotides: TGTGCCAGCAGCTTAGTCGGGACTAGCGGCGCGAACACCGGGGAGCTGTTTTTT. Its protein product is CASSLVGTSGANTGELFF.

The rearrangement uses TRBV19 and TRBJ2-1; 9 nucleotides agree with TRBD2. Trimming cost V 7 bases and J 3 bases; bases outside gene matches: 10. The CDR3 spans 16 residues. Germline values: CDR1 LNHDA, CDR2 SQIVND (reference sequence). The CDR3 bases are TGTGCCAGTAAGAAGCTAGCGGGGTCCCTCTACAATGAGCAGTTCTTC. Translated: CASKKLAGSLYNEQFF.

This clone has only one observation. The V gene is TRBV5-6, the J gene TRBJ2-3; perhaps TRBD1 as D (5 bases). Germline CDR1 reads SGHDT; CDR2 reads YYEEEE. V was cut by 0 bases and J by 4 bases, with 12 bases left in between. CDR3 length equals 15 residues. DNA of the CDR3: TGTGCCAGCAGCTTGGCAGGGATTCGATCAGATACGCAGTATTTT. It is translated as CASSLAGIRSDTQYF.

V gene TRBV12-3 or TRBV12-4 combines with J gene TRBJ2-7; unclear D gene. The V end was cut by 5 bases, the J end by 0 bases, with 5 bases between. The CDR3 has 12 residues. CDR3 sequence: CASSPSSYEQYF. The CDR3 nucleotides read TGTGCCAGCAGTCCGAGCTCCTACGAGCAGTACTTC.

The chain joins TRBV19 to TRBJ2-7, with D unresolved. The V gene lost 5 bases and the J gene lost 2 bases, with 13 bases spanning the gap. The CDR3 contains 14 residues. Looked up from germline, CDR1 is LNHDA and CDR2 is SQIVND (reference sequence). For the CDR3, the DNA is TGTGCCAGTAGTCCTAATGACTCTACCTACGAGCAGTACTTC. As protein: CASSPNDSTYEQYF.

This clone was detected once. The chain recombines TRBV20-1 with TRBJ2-2; 7 bases map to TRBD2. Germline CDR1 is DFQATT and CDR2 is SNEGSKA (reference sequence). This CDR3 has 16 residues. The junction had 14 bases not matched to a gene; V was cut back by 3 bases and J by 7 bases. CDR3 loop: CSASKPSGGWGGELFF. CDR3 DNA sequence: TGCAGTGCTAGTAAACCCTCGGGAGGATGGGGCGGGGAGCTGTTTTTT.

The rearrangement uses TRBV7-9 and TRBJ1-3, with D possibly matching TRBD1 (5 bases). Germline-derived CDR1 and CDR2 are SEHNR and FQNEAQ (reference sequence). Trimming left V 10 bases short and J 1 base short, with 20 bases between. CDR3 length: 16 amino acids. This chain's CDR3 is CATENSGFPSGNTIYF. CDR3 coding DNA: TGTGCCACCGAAAACTCAGGGTTCCCTTCTGGAAACACCATATATTTT.

Here the CDR3 reads CASSLVMFSSYEQYF. CDR3 DNA: TGTGCCAGCAGCTTAGTAATGTTTAGCTCCTACGAGCAGTACTTC. The rearrangement links TRBV7-9 to TRBJ2-7, with D unresolved. The CDR3 is made up of 15 amino acids. V shed 1 base and J shed 0 bases, with 10 bases lying between them. The germline CDR1 and CDR2 sequences are SEHNR and FQNEAQ (reference sequence).

Only one count was recorded for this clone. The chain is built from TRBV28 and TRBJ2-7; TRBD1 aligns across 7 bases. The V gene end was trimmed by 5 bases and the J gene end by 3 bases; junction bases not matched to a gene: 10. CDR1 and CDR2 from the germline V gene are MDHEN and SYDVKM. The CDR3 length is 15 residues. This chain's CDR3 is CASSVSTGKGYEQYF. The CDR3 coding sequence is TGTGCCAGCAGTGTGTCGACAGGGAAGGGCTACGAGCAGTACTTC.

This rearrangement joins TRBV5-1 to TRBJ2-7; D unresolved. CDR1 is SGHRS and CDR2 is YFSETQ in the germline V gene. CDR3 length: 14 residues. The ends were cut back, 1 base at V and 6 bases at J, with 14 bases in the middle. For the CDR3, the DNA is TGCGCCAGCAGCTTGTCCCTAGATAATCGCGAGCAGTACTTC. Its translation: CASSLSLDNREQYF.

The J gene is TRBJ2-1, the V gene TRBV12-1; no DNA check was done on the table's D call, TRBD2. TRBV12-1 is an annotated pseudogene. This CDR3 region has 18 residues. Here the CDR3 DNA reads TGTGCCAGCAGCTTTGCGCCTCGGGCTAGCGGGAGGTGCAATGAGCAGTTCTTC. The encoded protein is CASSFAPRASGRCNEQFF.